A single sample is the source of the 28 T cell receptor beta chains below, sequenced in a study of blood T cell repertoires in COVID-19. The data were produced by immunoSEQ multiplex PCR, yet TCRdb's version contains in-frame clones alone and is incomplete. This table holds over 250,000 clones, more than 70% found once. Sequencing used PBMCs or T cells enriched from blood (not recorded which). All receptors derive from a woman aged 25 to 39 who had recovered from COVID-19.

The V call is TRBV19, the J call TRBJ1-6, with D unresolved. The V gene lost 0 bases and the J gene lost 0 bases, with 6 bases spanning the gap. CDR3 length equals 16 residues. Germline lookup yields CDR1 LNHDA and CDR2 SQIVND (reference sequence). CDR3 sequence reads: CASSIDAYSYNSPLHF. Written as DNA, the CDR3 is TGTGCCAGTAGTATAGATGCCTACTCCTATAATTCACCCCTCCACTTT.

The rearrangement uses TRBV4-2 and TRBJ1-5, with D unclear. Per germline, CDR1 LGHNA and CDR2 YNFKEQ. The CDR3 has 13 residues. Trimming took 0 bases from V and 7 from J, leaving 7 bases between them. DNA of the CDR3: TGTGCCAGCAGCCAAGAAGAGTTCCAGCCCCAGCATTTT. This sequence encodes CASSQEEFQPQHF.

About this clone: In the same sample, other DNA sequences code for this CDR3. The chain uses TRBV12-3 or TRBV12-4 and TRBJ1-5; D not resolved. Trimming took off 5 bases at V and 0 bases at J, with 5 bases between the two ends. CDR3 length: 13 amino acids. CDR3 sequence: CASSLSSNQPQHF. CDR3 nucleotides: TGTGCCAGCAGTCTAAGTAGCAATCAGCCCCAGCATTTT.

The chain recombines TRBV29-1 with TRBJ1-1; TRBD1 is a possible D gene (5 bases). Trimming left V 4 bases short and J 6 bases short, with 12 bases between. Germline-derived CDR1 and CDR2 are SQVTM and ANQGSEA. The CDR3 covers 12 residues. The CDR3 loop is CSVGGGRAEAFF. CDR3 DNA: TGCAGCGTTGGGGGGGGTAGGGCTGAAGCTTTCTTT.

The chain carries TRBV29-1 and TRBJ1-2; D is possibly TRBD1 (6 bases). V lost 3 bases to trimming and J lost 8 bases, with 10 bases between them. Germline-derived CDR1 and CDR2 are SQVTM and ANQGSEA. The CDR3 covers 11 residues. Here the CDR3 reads CSVDPGEGYTF. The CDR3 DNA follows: TGCAGCGTTGATCCAGGGGAAGGCTACACCTTC.

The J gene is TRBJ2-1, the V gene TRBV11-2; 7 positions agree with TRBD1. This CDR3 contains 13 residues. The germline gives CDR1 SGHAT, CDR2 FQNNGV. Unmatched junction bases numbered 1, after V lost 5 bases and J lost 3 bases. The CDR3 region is CASSQGDYNEQFF. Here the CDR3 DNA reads TGTGCCAGCAGCCAGGGGGACTACAATGAGCAGTTCTTC.

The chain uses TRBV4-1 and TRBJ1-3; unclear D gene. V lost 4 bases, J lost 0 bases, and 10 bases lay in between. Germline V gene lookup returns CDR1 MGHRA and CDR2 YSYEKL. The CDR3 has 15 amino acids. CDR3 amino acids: CASSPPGSSGNTIYF. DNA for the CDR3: TGCGCCAGCAGCCCCCCCGGGAGCTCTGGAAACACCATATATTTT.

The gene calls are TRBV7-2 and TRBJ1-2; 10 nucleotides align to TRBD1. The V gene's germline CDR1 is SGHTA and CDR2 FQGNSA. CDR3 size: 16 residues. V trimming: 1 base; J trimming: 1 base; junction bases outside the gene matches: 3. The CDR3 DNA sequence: TGTGCCAGCAGCTTAGGGGACAGGGGACATAACTATGGCTACACCTTC. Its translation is CASSLGDRGHNYGYTF.

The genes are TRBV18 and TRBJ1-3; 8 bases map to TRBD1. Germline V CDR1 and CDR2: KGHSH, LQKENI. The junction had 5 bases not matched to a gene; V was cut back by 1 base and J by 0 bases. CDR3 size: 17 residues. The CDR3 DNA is TGTGCCAGCTCACCACGCGGGACAGGTAGCTCTGGAAACACCATATATTTT. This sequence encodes CASSPRGTGSSGNTIYF.

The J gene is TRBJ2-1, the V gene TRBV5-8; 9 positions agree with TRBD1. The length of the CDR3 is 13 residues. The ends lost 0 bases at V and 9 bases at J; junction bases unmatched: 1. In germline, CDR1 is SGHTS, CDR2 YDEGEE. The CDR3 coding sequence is TGTGCCAGCAGCTTGGGGGGACAGGGTGAGCAGTTCTTC. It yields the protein CASSLGGQGEQFF.

The CDR3 reads CAIGQGSYNEQFF. The CDR3, as DNA: TGTGCCATTGGACAGGGGTCCTACAATGAGCAGTTCTTC. The V call is TRBV19, the J call TRBJ2-1; 9 bases map to TRBD1. The CDR3 sequence is 13 residues long. Trimming at V came to 10 bases and at J to 1 base, leaving 2 bases not matched to a gene. Germline V gene sequence: CDR1 LNHDA, CDR2 SQIVND (reference sequence). Full variable domain (outside the CDR3, taken from reference TRBV19 and TRBJ2-1): DGGITQSPKYLFRKEGQNVTLSCEQNLNHDAMYWYRQDPGQGLRLIYYSQIVNDFQKGDIAEGYSVSREKKESFPLTVTSAQKNPTAFYLCAIGQGSYNEQFFGPGTRLTVL.

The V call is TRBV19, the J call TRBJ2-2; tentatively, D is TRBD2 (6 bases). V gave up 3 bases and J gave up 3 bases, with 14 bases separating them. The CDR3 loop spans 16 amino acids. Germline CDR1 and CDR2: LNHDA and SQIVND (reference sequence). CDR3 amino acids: CASSIRSGYDTGELFF. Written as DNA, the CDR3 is TGTGCCAGTAGTATCCGGAGCGGGTACGACACCGGGGAGCTGTTTTTT. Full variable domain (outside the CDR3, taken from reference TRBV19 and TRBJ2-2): DGGITQSPKYLFRKEGQNVTLSCEQNLNHDAMYWYRQDPGQGLRLIYYSQIVNDFQKGDIAEGYSVSREKKESFPLTVTSAQKNPTAFYLCASSIRSGYDTGELFFGEGSRLTVL.

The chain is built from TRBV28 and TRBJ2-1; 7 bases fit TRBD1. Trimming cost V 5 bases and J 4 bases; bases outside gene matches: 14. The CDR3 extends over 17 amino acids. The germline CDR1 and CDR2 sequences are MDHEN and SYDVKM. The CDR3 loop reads CASSPPGYRGNYNEQFF. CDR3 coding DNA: TGTGCCAGCAGTCCCCCTGGGTACAGGGGTAATTACAATGAGCAGTTCTTC.

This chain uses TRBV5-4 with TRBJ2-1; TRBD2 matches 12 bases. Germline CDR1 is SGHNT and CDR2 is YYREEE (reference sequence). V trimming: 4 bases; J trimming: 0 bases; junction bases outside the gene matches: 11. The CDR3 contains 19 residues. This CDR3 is CASSPAVTSGGFSYNEQFF. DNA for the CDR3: TGTGCCAGCAGCCCCGCTGTGACTAGCGGGGGATTCTCCTACAATGAGCAGTTCTTC.

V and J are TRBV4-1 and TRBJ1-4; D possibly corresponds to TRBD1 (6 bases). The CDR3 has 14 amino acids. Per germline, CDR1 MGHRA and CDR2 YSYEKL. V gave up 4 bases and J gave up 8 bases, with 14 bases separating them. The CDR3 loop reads CASSPSGGREKLFF. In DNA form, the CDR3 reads TGCGCCAGCAGCCCCTCCGGGGGGCGCGAAAAACTGTTTTTT.

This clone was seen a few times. The chain's CDR3 is CASSLTGQGATVETQYF. For the CDR3, the DNA is TGCGCCAGCAGCTTGACAGGACAGGGGGCGACCGTGGAGACCCAGTACTTC. This chain connects TRBV5-1 to TRBJ2-5; 11 positions agree with TRBD1. With 1 base clipped from V and 5 bases from J, the junction kept 10 bases outside the gene matches. Germline CDR1 is SGHRS and CDR2 is YFSETQ. This CDR3 comprises 17 residues. The complete variable domain, with remaining parts taken from reference TRBV5-1 and TRBJ2-5, reads KAGVTQTPRYLIKTRGQQVTLSCSPISGHRSVSWYQQTPGQGLQFLFEYFSETQRNKGNFPGRFSGRQFSNSRSEMNVSTLELGDSALYLCASSLTGQGATVETQYFGPGTRLLVL.

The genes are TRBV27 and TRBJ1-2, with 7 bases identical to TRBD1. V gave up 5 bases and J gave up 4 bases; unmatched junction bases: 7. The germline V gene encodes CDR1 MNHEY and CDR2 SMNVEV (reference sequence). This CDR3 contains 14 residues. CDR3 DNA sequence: TGTGCCAGCAGTGCGGGGACAGAAAGCTATGGCTACACCTTC. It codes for CASSAGTESYGYTF.

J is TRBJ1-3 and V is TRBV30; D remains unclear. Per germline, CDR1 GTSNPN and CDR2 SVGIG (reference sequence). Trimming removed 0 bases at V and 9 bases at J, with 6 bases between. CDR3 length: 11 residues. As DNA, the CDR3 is TGTGCCTGGAGTGTCGAGATCACCATATATTTT. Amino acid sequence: CAWSVEITIYF. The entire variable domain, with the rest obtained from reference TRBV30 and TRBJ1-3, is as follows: SQTIHQWPATLVQPVGSPLSLECTVEGTSNPNLYWYRQAAGRGLQLLFYSVGIGQISSEVPQNLSASRPQDRQFILSSKKLLLSDSGFYLCAWSVEITIYFGEGSWLTVV.

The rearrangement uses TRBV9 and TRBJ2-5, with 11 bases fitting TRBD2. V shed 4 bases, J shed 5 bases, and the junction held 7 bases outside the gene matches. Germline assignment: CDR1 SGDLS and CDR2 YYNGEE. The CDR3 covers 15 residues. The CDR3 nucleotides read TGTGCCAGCAGCTCTCTGACTAGCGGGGCGGAGACCCAGTACTTC. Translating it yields CASSSLTSGAETQYF.

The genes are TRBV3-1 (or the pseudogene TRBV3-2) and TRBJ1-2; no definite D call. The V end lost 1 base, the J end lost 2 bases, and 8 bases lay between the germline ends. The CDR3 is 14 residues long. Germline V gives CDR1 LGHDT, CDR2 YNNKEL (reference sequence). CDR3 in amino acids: CASSQGGLNYGYTF. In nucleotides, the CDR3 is TGTGCCAGCAGCCAAGGCGGGTTGAACTATGGCTACACCTTC.

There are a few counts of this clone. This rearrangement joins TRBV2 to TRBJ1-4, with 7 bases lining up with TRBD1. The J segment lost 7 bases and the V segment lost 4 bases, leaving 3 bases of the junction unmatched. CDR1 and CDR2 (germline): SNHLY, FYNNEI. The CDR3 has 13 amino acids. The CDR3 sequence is CASSAQGVEKLFF. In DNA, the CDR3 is TGTGCCAGCAGTGCCCAGGGGGTTGAAAAACTGTTTTTT.

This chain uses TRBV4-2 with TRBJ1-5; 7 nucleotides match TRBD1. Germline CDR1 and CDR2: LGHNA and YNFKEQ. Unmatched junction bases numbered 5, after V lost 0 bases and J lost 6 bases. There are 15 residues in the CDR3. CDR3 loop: CASSQEQGPSQPQHF. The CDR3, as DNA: TGTGCCAGCAGCCAAGAACAGGGGCCGAGTCAGCCCCAGCATTTT.

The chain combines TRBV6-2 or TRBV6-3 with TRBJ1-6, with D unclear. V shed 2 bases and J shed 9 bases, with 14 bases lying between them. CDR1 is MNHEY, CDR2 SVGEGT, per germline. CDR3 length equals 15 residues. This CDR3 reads CASSYVVGGSSPLHF. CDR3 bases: TGTGCCAGCAGTTACGTGGTGGGAGGGAGTTCACCCCTCCACTTT.

The CDR3 reads CASSLAIGSEAHQPQHF. The CDR3, as DNA: TGTGCCAGCAGCTTAGCTATTGGCAGCGAGGCTCATCAGCCCCAGCATTTT. The J gene is TRBJ1-5, the V gene TRBV7-9; D is uncertain. Trimming removed 0 bases from V and 5 bases from J, with 17 bases in between. CDR3 length: 17 residues. The germline V gene has CDR1 SEHNR and CDR2 FQNEAQ (reference sequence).

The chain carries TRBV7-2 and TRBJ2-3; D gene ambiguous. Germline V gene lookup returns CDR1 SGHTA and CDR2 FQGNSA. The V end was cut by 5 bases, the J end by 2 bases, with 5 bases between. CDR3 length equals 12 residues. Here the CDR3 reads CASSLFTDTQYF. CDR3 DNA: TGTGCCAGCAGCCTTTTCACAGATACGCAGTATTTT.

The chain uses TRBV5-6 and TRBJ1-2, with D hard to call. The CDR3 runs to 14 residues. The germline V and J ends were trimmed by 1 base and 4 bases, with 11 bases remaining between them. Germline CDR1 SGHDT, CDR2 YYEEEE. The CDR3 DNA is TGTGCCAGCAGCTTGTTGCGGGATGTCTATGGCTACACCTTC. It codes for CASSLLRDVYGYTF. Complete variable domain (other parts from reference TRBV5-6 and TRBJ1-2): DAGVTQSPTHLIKTRGQQVTLRCSPKSGHDTVSWYQQALGQGPQFIFQYYEEEERQRGNFPDRFSGHQFPNYSSELNVNALLLGDSALYLCASSLLRDVYGYTFGSGTRLTVV.

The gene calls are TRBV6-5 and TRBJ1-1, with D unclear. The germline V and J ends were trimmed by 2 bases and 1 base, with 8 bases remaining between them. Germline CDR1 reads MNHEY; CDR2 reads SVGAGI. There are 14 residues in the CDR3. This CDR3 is CASSYGPRNTEAFF. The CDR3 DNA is TGTGCCAGCAGTTACGGCCCCAGGAACACTGAAGCTTTCTTT.

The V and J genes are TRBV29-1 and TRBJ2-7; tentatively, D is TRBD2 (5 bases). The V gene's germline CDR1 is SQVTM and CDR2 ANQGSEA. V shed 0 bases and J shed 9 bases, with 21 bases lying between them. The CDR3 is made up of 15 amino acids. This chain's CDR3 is CSVEDQAGVLRVQYF. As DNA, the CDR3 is TGCAGCGTTGAAGATCAGGCCGGGGTGTTACGAGTGCAGTACTTC.